This section outlines one T cell receptor beta chain sequence together with its context. A much larger clone lies a single base off, so this may be a read error. Additional DNA sequences in this sample encode the identical CDR3. Sequenced by immunoSEQ multiplex PCR; TCRdb stores in-frame clones only, minus some. Of over 150,000 clones listed, nearly 80% are singletons. These data come from a study of blood T cell repertoires in COVID-19. The overall study: The United States, Italy and Spain provided the acute and convalescent COVID-19 samples.

The CDR3 is 13 residues long. Looked up from germline, CDR1 is SNHLY and CDR2 is FYNNEI. The genes are TRBV2 and TRBJ1-3; weak D call: TRBD1 (6 bases). The source of this sequence is a man of 80 years or more with acute or convalescent COVID-19. The sequenced material came from peripheral blood. In nucleotides, the CDR3 is TGTGCCAGCAGACAGGGTAGTGGAAATACCATATATTTT. Translated, it gives CASRQGSGNTIYF.